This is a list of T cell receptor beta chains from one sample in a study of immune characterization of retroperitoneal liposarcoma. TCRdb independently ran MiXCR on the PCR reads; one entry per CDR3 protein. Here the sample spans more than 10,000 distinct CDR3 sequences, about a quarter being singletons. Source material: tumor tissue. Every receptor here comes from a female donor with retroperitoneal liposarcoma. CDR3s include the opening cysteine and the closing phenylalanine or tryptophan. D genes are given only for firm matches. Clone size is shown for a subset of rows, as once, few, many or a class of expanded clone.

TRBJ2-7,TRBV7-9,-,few,TGTGCCAGCAGCACCCCCGACGATGAGCAGTACTTC,CASSTPDDEQYF
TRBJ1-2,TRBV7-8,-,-,TGTGCCAGCAGCTTAGACAGGGCCAACTATGGCTACACCTTC,CASSLDRANYGYTF
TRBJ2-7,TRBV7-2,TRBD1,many,TGTGCCAGCACAAAAGGGACAGTCTACAATGAGCAGTACTTC,CASTKGTVYNEQYF
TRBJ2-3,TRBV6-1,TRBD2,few,TGTGCCAGCAGTGAAGTGCTAGCGGGGGAGAATACGCAGTATTTT,CASSEVLAGENTQYF
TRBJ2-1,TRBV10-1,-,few,TGCGCCAGCAGTGAGTCAGTACCCCTCGGCTACAATGAGCAGTTCTTC,CASSESVPLGYNEQFF
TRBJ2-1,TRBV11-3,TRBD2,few,TGTGCCAGCAGCTTAGGTACTAGCGGGAGCAATGAGCAGTTCTTC,CASSLGTSGSNEQFF
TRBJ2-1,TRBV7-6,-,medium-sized,TGTGCCAGCAGCCCGGACATTTCCTACGAGCAGTTCTTC,CASSPDISYEQFF
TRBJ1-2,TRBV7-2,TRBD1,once,TGTGCCAGCAGCTCCCGACAGGGGGATGGCTACACCTTC,CASSSRQGDGYTF
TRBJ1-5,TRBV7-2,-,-,TGTGCCAGCAGCCGGGACGGTTCTCAGCCCCAGCATTTT,CASSRDGSQPQHF
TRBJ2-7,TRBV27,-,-,TGTGCCAGCAGCCGCCCCTACGAGCAGTACTTC,CASSRPYEQYF
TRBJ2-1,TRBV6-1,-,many,TGTGCCAGCAGTTTCAACAATGAGCAGTTCTTC,CASSFNNEQFF
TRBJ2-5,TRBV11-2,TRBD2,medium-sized,TGTGCCAGCAGCTTTGCAGTGCGGGGGGGCCGGGAGACCCAGTACTTC,CASSFAVRGGRETQYF
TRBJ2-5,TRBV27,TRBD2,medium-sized,TGTGCCAGCAGTTTGGGACCTCCGGGACTAGCGGGAGGTTGGGAGACCCAGTACTTC,CASSLGPPGLAGGWETQYF
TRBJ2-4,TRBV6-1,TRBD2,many,TGTGCCAGCATTCCGGGGGGTGCGGTCAATGAGCAGTACTTC,CASIPGGAVNEQYF
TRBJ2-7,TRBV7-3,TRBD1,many,TGTGCCAGCAGCCCCTGGGGGACAGGGTTAAATGAGCAGTACTTC,CASSPWGTGLNEQYF
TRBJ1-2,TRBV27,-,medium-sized,TGTGCCAGCAGTTTATTCGCAGGGGCCGAGTATGGCTACACCTTC,CASSLFAGAEYGYTF
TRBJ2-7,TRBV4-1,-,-,TGCGCCAACAGCCATGGGTCCGTCAGCGAGCAGTACTTC,CANSHGSVSEQYF
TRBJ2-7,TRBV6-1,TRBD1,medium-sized,TGTGCCAGCAGTGACGGGACAGATGTCTACGAGCAGTACTTC,CASSDGTDVYEQYF
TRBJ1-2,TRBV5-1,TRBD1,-,TGCGCCAGCAGCCGAGGGCCGGGACAGGGGAACTATGGCTACACCTTC,CASSRGPGQGNYGYTF
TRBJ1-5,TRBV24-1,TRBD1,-,TGTGCCACCAGTGACCCAGGGACAGATCATCAGCCCCAGCATTTT,CATSDPGTDHQPQHF
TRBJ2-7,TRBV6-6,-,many,TGTGCCAGCAGTTACTCGACACAGACTCAAATCCTGGCCGAGCAGTACTTC,CASSYSTQTQILAEQYF
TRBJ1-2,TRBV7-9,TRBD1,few,TGTGCCAGCAGCTCCCGGACAGGGGAGATAAGTGGCTACACCTTC,CASSSRTGEISGYTF
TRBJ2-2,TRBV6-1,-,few,TGTGCCAGCAGCCGTAGCGGAGGGGCGAACACCGGGGAGCTGTTTTTT,CASSRSGGANTGELFF
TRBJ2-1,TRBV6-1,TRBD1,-,TGTGCCAGCACCAATGGGCAGGGGGCTGGAAATGAGCAGTTCTTC,CASTNGQGAGNEQFF
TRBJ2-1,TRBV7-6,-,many,TGTGCCAGCAGCTTGACCTCTGGGAATACGGGGAATGAGCAGTTCTTC,CASSLTSGNTGNEQFF
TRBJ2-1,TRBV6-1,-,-,TGTGCCAGTTGGAGGGGAAGGACTAATTACGAGCAGTTCTTC,CASWRGRTNYEQFF
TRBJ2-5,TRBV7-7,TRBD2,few,TGTGCTAGCAGCTTAGGTAGCGGGAGTCTCAATGAGCAGTACTTC,CASSLGSGSLNEQYF
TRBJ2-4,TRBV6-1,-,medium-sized,TGTGCCAGCAGTGCCGGGGAAGGGGTGGAAGCCAAAAACATTCAGTACTTC,CASSAGEGVEAKNIQYF
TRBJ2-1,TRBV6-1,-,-,TGTGCCAGCAGACCCCCGGGAAGGTCCTACAATGAGCAGTTCTTC,CASRPPGRSYNEQFF
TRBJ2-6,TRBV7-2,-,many,TGTGCCAGCAGAGCTGGGGCCAACGTCCTGACTTTC,CASRAGANVLTF
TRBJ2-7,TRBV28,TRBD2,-,TGTGCCAGCAGCCCCAGCCGGTGGGAGGGGTCTTGGTACGAGCAGTACTTC,CASSPSRWEGSWYEQYF
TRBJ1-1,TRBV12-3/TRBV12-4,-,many,TGTGCCAGCAGTCCCAAGGGGTGGGTGGGCGGCACTGAAGCTTTCTTT,CASSPKGWVGGTEAFF
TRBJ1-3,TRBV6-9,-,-,TGTGCCAGCAGTTTGGGTTTGGGCTCTGGAAACACCATATATTTT,CASSLGLGSGNTIYF
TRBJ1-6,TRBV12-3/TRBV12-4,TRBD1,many,TGTGCCAGCAGTTTATTCACAGGGGACTCACCCCTCCACTTT,CASSLFTGDSPLHF
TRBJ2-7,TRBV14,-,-,TGTGCCAGCAGCCATGAGGGCCACGAGCAGTACTTC,CASSHEGHEQYF
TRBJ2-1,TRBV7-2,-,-,TGTGCCAGCAGCTCGCGACCCTTTGGGGAGCAGTTCTTC,CASSSRPFGEQFF
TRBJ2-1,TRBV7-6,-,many,TGTGCCAGCAGCACCCCGGCCCGCCTCGAGCAGTTCTTC,CASSTPARLEQFF
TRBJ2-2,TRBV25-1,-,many,TGTGCCAGCAGTAGACCGGACAGCTACACCGGGGAGCTGTTTTTT,CASSRPDSYTGELFF
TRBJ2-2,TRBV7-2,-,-,TGTGCCAGCAGCGCCTGGAACACCGGGGAGCTGTTTTTT,CASSAWNTGELFF
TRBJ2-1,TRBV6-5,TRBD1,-,TGTGCCAGCAGTTACTCGGGGGAGAGGGGGCTCCCCCATGAGCAGTTCTTC,CASSYSGERGLPHEQFF
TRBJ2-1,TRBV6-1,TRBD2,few,TGTGCCAGCATTAGTACGGGGGGGGGAAATGAGCAGTTCTTC,CASISTGGGNEQFF
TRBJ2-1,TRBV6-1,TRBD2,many,TGTGCCAGCACCCCCAGGGTCGGGGGGGACGAGCAGTTCTTC,CASTPRVGGDEQFF
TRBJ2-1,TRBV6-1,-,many,TGTGCCAGCAGCTCCCCGGGGGGCAGCTACAATGAGCAGTTCTTC,CASSSPGGSYNEQFF
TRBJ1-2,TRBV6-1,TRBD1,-,TGTGCCAGCAGTTCGGGACAGGGGCGTGGGGGCTACACCTTC,CASSSGQGRGGYTF
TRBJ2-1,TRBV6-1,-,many,TGTGCCAGCAGTGCCGCCAGGGCGGGGACCTACGAGCAGTTCTTC,CASSAARAGTYEQFF
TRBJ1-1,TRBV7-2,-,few,TGTGCCAGCAGCTTATTTGTCAGGGTAACTGAAGCTTTCTTT,CASSLFVRVTEAFF
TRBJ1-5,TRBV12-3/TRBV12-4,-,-,TGTGCCAGCAGCAAAGGGGGGCCTAGCAATCAGCCCCAGCATTTT,CASSKGGPSNQPQHF
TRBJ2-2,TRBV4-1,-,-,TGTGCCAGCAGCCAAGGGCGAGGGAGGCACCCCGGGGAGCTGTTTTTT,CASSQGRGRHPGELFF
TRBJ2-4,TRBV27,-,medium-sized,TGTGCCAGCAGTTTAGGTGGGAGCGGCAAAAACATTCAGTACTTC,CASSLGGSGKNIQYF
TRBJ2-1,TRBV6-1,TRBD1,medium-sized,TGTGCCAGCAGTGATGGGACAGGGGGTCACAATGAGCAGTTCTTC,CASSDGTGGHNEQFF
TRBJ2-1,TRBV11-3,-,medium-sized,TGTGCCAGCAGCTCATCAGGGAGCTCCTACAATGAGCAGTTCTTC,CASSSSGSSYNEQFF
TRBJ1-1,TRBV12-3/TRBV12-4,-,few,TGTGCCAGCAGCCAGGTAGGGGCGACGGACAGAAGTCATCCTGAAGCTTTCTTT,CASSQVGATDRSHPEAFF
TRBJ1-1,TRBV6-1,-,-,TGTGCCAGCAGGTCGCAGGGCGGCACTGAAGCTTTCTTT,CASRSQGGTEAFF
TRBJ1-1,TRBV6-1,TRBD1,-,TGTGCCAGCAGTGAACTATCCGACAGGGTCAGTGAAGCTTTCTTT,CASSELSDRVSEAFF
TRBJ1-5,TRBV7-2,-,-,TGTGCCAGCAGCTCCTTCAATCAGCCCCAGCATTTT,CASSSFNQPQHF